These 22 T cell receptor beta chains share one sample of origin, sequenced in a study of blood T cells in healthy people across ages (dated by TCRdb to the mid-2010s). Library generation was performed with 5' RACE. The instrument given in TCRdb is Illumina HiSeq 2500. The second PCR ran for roughly 7 to 12 cycles and used a J-beta primer mix along with a sample-barcoded 5' primer. TCRdb trimmed the raw reads at Q25, called clones with MiXCR and kept productive beta chains. For every CDR3 protein sequence, its rows merge into one entry that carries the most common genes and DNA. This sample is represented by over a million distinct CDR3 sequences; approximately 59% of them were singletons. Of the sample, 6.5% to 8.5% falls within the top ten clones. The specimen sequenced was blood. The receptors were gathered from a man aged 18 to 35 in good health.

This chain uses TRBV10-3 with TRBJ1-2; D ambiguous. Per germline, CDR1 ENHRY and CDR2 SYGVKD. Trimming pared 2 bases from V and 4 bases from J, leaving 2 bases between. This CDR3 is 11 amino acids long. CDR3 amino acids: CAISESYGYTF. As DNA, the CDR3 is TGTGCCATCAGTGAGAGCTATGGCTACACCTTC.

Remarks on this clonotype: Since a much larger clone is just one base distant, this may be a read error. The V and J genes are TRBV3-1 and TRBJ2-7, with D perhaps matching TRBD1 (5 bases). The CDR3 extends over 13 amino acids. Germline V lookup: CDR1 LGHDT, CDR2 YNNKEL (reference sequence). V was shortened by 4 bases and J by 2 bases, with 9 bases between the two germline ends. The CDR3 region is CASSLQDTYEQYF. The CDR3 DNA reads TGTGCCAGCAGCCTCCAGGACACCTACGAGCAGTACTTC.

This sequence joins TRBV20-1 and TRBJ2-5; 12 bases align to TRBD2. This CDR3 has 17 residues. V gave up 4 bases and J gave up 2 bases; unmatched junction bases: 11. Germline CDR1 reads DFQATT; CDR2 reads SNEGSKA (reference sequence). This CDR3 is CSATIGTSGQRQETQYF. Here the CDR3 DNA reads TGCAGTGCTACGATAGGGACTAGCGGGCAACGTCAAGAGACCCAGTACTTC.

The J gene is TRBJ2-5, the V gene TRBV6-5, with D possibly TRBD1 on 6 matching bases. The CDR3 length is 16 residues. Per germline, CDR1 MNHEY and CDR2 SVGAGI. V shed 0 bases and J shed 2 bases, with 13 bases lying between them. CDR3: CASSYSTGQSQETQYF. Written as DNA, the CDR3 is TGTGCCAGCAGTTACTCGACAGGACAGTCACAAGAGACCCAGTACTTC.

V and J are TRBV6-5 and TRBJ2-1; 8 nucleotides match TRBD1. From germline, CDR1 is MNHEY and CDR2 SVGAGI. The V gene end was trimmed by 2 bases and the J gene end by 7 bases; junction bases not matched to a gene: 4. The CDR3 extends over 14 amino acids. The CDR3: CASSYQGAMNEQFF. The CDR3 DNA sequence: TGTGCCAGCAGTTACCAGGGGGCGATGAATGAGCAGTTCTTC.

The sample holds a few counts of this clonotype. The J gene is TRBJ2-5, the V gene TRBV4-1; D remains ambiguous. From germline, CDR1 is MGHRA and CDR2 YSYEKL. CDR3 size: 14 residues. Trimming left V 5 bases short and J 2 bases short, with 12 bases between. The CDR3 sequence is CASSILLGQETQYF. The CDR3 region has the DNA TGCGCCAGCAGCATACTCCTCGGGCAAGAGACCCAGTACTTC.

CDR3 sequence: CATLSPATKNIQYF. DNA for the CDR3: TGTGCCACCCTTAGCCCCGCTACCAAAAACATTCAGTACTTC. V gene TRBV6-6 combines with J gene TRBJ2-4; D remains unclear. The V and J ends lost 10 bases and 2 bases respectively, with 15 bases between them. Germline V gene lookup returns CDR1 MNHNY and CDR2 SVGAGI (reference sequence). The CDR3 runs 14 residues.

The CDR3 DNA sequence: TGCGCCAGCAGCCAAGTCCCCTTCACCGGGACAATTTCTGAAAAACTGTTTTTT. The encoded protein is CASSQVPFTGTISEKLFF. This rearrangement joins TRBV4-1 to TRBJ1-4, with a weak D call TRBD1 (6 bases). This CDR3 has 18 amino acids. The ends were cut back, 1 base at V and 7 bases at J, with 22 bases in the middle. Germline loops: CDR1 MGHRA, CDR2 YSYEKL.

V gene TRBV11-2 combines with J gene TRBJ1-5; D is unresolved. Trimming cost V 0 bases and J 5 bases, with 8 bases left between them. The CDR3 contains 14 residues. Per germline, CDR1 SGHAT and CDR2 FQNNGV. The CDR3 DNA reads TGTGCCAGCAGCTTAGATTCGGCCGATCAGCCCCAGCATTTT. The encoded protein is CASSLDSADQPQHF.

This chain uses TRBV18 with TRBJ1-6; TRBD1 agrees at 8 bases. The CDR3 runs to 16 residues. V shed 2 bases, J shed 8 bases, and the junction held 8 bases outside the gene matches. In germline, CDR1 is KGHSH, CDR2 LQKENI. As DNA, the CDR3 is TGTGCCAGCTCACCAACGGGGCAGGGGGCACATTCACCCCTCCACTTT. This sequence encodes CASSPTGQGAHSPLHF.

This chain uses TRBV6-6 with TRBJ1-5, with D possibly being TRBD1 (5 bases). Between the trimmed V and J ends, which lost 5 bases and 7 bases, there was a span of 15 bases. There are 14 residues in the CDR3. Germline values: CDR1 MNHNY, CDR2 SVGAGI (reference sequence). The CDR3 region is CASSPLSTEQPQHF. The DNA of the CDR3 is TGTGCCAGCAGTCCCCTTTCGACAGAGCAGCCCCAGCATTTT.

This sequence joins TRBV2 and TRBJ2-3; D could derive from TRBD1 or TRBD2 (6 bases each). The germline V gene has CDR1 SNHLY and CDR2 FYNNEI. The CDR3 length is 17 residues. With 6 bases removed from V and 2 bases from J, the gap between germline ends came to 21 bases. CDR3 DNA: TGTGCCAGCAGCGGGGGCCCTAGCATACTATTCACAGATACGCAGTATTTT. Amino acid sequence: CASSGGPSILFTDTQYF.

V and J are TRBV6-2 or TRBV6-3 and TRBJ1-1; a possible D gene is TRBD1 (5 bases). The V gene lost 10 bases and the J gene lost 3 bases, with 18 bases spanning the gap. Germline V lookup: CDR1 MNHEY, CDR2 SVGEGT. The CDR3 is 14 amino acids. The CDR3 spells CATEGTLADTEAFF. The CDR3 coding sequence is TGTGCCACCGAAGGGACCTTGGCGGACACTGAAGCTTTCTTT.

The chain carries TRBV20-1 and TRBJ2-7, with D perhaps matching TRBD1 or TRBD2 (5 bases each). The germline V and J ends were trimmed by 0 bases and 1 base, with 16 bases remaining between them. This CDR3 is 16 amino acids long. In germline, CDR1 is DFQATT, CDR2 SNEGSKA (reference sequence). The CDR3 sequence is CSARDPAGRGSYEQYF. The DNA for the CDR3 is TGCAGTGCTAGAGATCCAGCAGGGAGAGGGTCCTACGAGCAGTACTTC.

The J gene is TRBJ2-1, the V gene TRBV12-3 or TRBV12-4, with D possibly being TRBD2 (6 bases). V was trimmed by 3 bases and J by 6 bases, leaving 15 bases between them. This CDR3 is 15 amino acids long. CDR3 in DNA: TGTGCCAGCAGTTTCGTCCGGGGGAAGGGCAATGAGCAGTTCTTC. As protein: CASSFVRGKGNEQFF.

This clonotype was observed once. The chain couples TRBV6-5 to TRBJ2-4; D not resolved. The J call may not be correct, given that the DNA end is closer to TRBJ2-7. This CDR3 is 14 amino acids long. The germline CDR1 and CDR2 sequences are MNHEY and SVGAGI. Written as DNA, the CDR3 is TGTGCCAGCAGTTGCGGAGCCCTCGACTACGAGCAGTACTTC. It translates to CASSCGALDYEQYF.

The V gene is TRBV30, the J gene TRBJ1-6; no definite D call. The CDR3 is 13 residues long. Germline V gene sequence: CDR1 GTSNPN, CDR2 SVGIG (reference sequence). Trimming removed 2 bases from V and 8 bases from J, with 10 bases in between. CDR3 sequence reads: CAWSIREDSPLHF. CDR3 sequence (DNA): TGTGCCTGGAGTATTAGGGAGGATTCACCCCTCCACTTT.

The chain is built from TRBV10-3 and TRBJ2-3, with D perhaps TRBD2 (7 bases). CDR3 size: 17 residues. V dropped 6 bases and J dropped 6 bases, with 25 bases sitting between them. CDR1 and CDR2 from the germline V gene are ENHRY and SYGVKD. CDR3 sequence: CAISNPKGGMISDTQYF. The CDR3 nucleotides are TGTGCCATCAGCAATCCCAAGGGGGGGATGATTTCGGATACGCAGTATTTT.

V and J are TRBV21-1 and TRBJ2-1; TRBD1 is taken as the D call from the table, unchecked against the DNA. TRBV21-1 is a known pseudogene. This CDR3 has 14 amino acids. CDR3 sequence: CASTRGRAYNEQFF. The CDR3 region has the DNA TGTGCCAGCACCCGGGGCAGGGCTTACAATGAGCAGTTCTTC.

This chain links TRBV29-1 with TRBJ2-7; 14 bases are shared with TRBD2. V was clipped by 5 bases and J by 0 bases; unmatched bases: 12. Germline V lookup: CDR1 SQVTM, CDR2 ANQGSEA. CDR3 size: 18 residues. CDR3 protein: CSVLGLAGAAPNSYEQYF. The CDR3, as DNA: TGCAGCGTTTTGGGACTAGCGGGGGCAGCCCCTAACTCCTACGAGCAGTACTTC.

The rearrangement uses TRBV15 and TRBJ2-3, with 7 positions matching TRBD2. The CDR3 consists of 15 residues. Trimming at V came to 5 bases and at J to 5 bases, leaving 10 bases not matched to a gene. Germline CDR1 reads LNHNV; CDR2 reads YYDKDF (reference sequence). The DNA for the CDR3 is TGTGCCACCAGCCCGAGCGGGATTCGTGTAGATACGCAGTATTTT. Residues: CATSPSGIRVDTQYF.

The V and J genes are TRBV7-9 and TRBJ2-5, with 8 bases matching TRBD1. The CDR3 is 13 amino acids. With 7 bases clipped from V and 7 bases from J, the junction kept 8 bases outside the gene matches. Germline V gives CDR1 SEHNR, CDR2 FQNEAQ (reference sequence). Here the CDR3 reads CASTGQGIGTQYF. As DNA, the CDR3 is TGTGCCAGCACAGGACAGGGAATTGGGACCCAGTACTTC. Complete variable domain (other parts from reference TRBV7-9 and TRBJ2-5): DTGVSQNPRHKITKRGQNVTFRCDPISEHNRLYWYRQTLGQGPEFLTYFQNEAQLEKSRLLSDRFSAERPKGSFSTLEIQRTEQGDSAMYLCASTGQGIGTQYFGPGTRLLVL.